These 5 T cell receptor beta chains were all obtained from the same sample, sequenced in a study of blood T cell repertoires in COVID-19. Only in-frame clones appear in the TCRdb table, and some are missing; sequencing was by immunoSEQ multiplex PCR. The table records 200,000 or so clones, 84% of them present only once. The source material was peripheral blood. The receptors here all came from a woman aged 25-40 years who had recovered from COVID-19.

This sequence joins TRBV4-2 and TRBJ2-2; possible D gene TRBD1, 5 bases. Per germline, CDR1 LGHNA and CDR2 YNFKEQ. The CDR3 totals 14 residues. V shed 4 bases and J shed 3 bases, with 9 bases lying between them. CDR3 in DNA: TGTGCCAGCAGCCTACCCAGGGACACCGGGGAGCTGTTTTTT. Translated: CASSLPRDTGELFF.

The chain has TRBV2 and TRBJ1-4; D remains unclear. This CDR3 is built from 15 residues. V was clipped by 5 bases and J by 0 bases, with 10 bases between them. Germline V lookup: CDR1 SNHLY, CDR2 FYNNEI. This CDR3 is CASSRPATTNEKLFF. Written as DNA, the CDR3 is TGTGCCAGCAGTCGACCAGCGACAACTAATGAAAAACTGTTTTTT.

This clone appeared a few times. The chain joins TRBV2 to TRBJ2-7; 7 positions agree with TRBD1. This CDR3 is 15 amino acids long. V shed 8 bases and J 0 bases; nucleotides not matched to a gene: 10. Per germline, CDR1 SNHLY and CDR2 FYNNEI. CDR3 loop: CASLETTGFSYEQYF. DNA for the CDR3: TGTGCCAGCCTTGAAACGACAGGGTTCTCCTACGAGCAGTACTTC.

The chain recombines TRBV4-1 with TRBJ2-2; a weak D match, TRBD2 (5 bases). The CDR3 runs 16 residues. The germline V gene encodes CDR1 MGHRA and CDR2 YSYEKL. V was pared by 4 bases and J by 4 bases, with 16 bases between. CDR3 sequence reads: CASSLRVRDSTGELFF. The CDR3 nucleotides are TGCGCCAGCAGCCTTCGAGTCCGGGATTCCACCGGGGAGCTGTTTTTT.

CDR3 sequence: CSAVAAGAGEKLFF. CDR3 nucleotide sequence: TGCAGCGCCGTGGCGGCAGGGGCAGGTGAAAAACTGTTTTTT. The chain employs TRBV29-1 and TRBJ1-4; tentative D call: TRBD1 (6 bases). Germline V lookup: CDR1 SQVTM, CDR2 ANQGSEA. V shed 7 bases and J shed 7 bases, with 19 bases lying between them. The length of the CDR3 is 14 residues.